One T cell receptor (beta chain) is described in this entry. What this receptor recognizes is not known. Base qualities are not recorded, but no much larger clone differs from it by a single base. The collaborating institutions used their own protocols to collect whole blood in K2EDTA tubes. Collaborator samples were shipped for TCRbeta analysis as frozen whole blood, isolated PBMCs, or DNA extracted from either sample type. At the junction V is shortened by 3 bases and J by 8 bases; bases outside the gene matches: 4. The CDR3 contains 14 residues, cysteine and phenylalanine counted. Just the 42-base CDR3 DNA is kept, in frame starting at base 1. According to the germline V gene (reference sequence), CDR1 reads LNHDA and CDR2 reads SQIVND. TCRbeta CDR3 regions were amplified from genomic DNA using the immunoSEQ Assay, a bias-controlled multiplex PCR. The paper's processing steps were these. Within the assay, amplification of reference gene primers was used to estimate how many nucleated cells each sample contained. To quantify the absolute abundance of each unique TCRbeta CDR3 rearrangement, sequence reads were collapsed and filtered. For each sample, productive Simpson clonality was calculated as the square root of Simpson's diversity index over productive rearrangements. What TCRdb holds here is the immuneACCESS table cut down to in-frame rearrangements. Part of the clones is not present; checked against another copy, under half of the missing clones reflect an unresolved V gene, and the others are unexplained. V and J calls and clone size come straight from that table; D and trimming were deduced from the DNA. The sample table records over 85,000 clones; more than 85% of these occur just once. The top ten constitute 4.5% to 5.5% of the sample.

This record comes from a study of blood T cell repertoires in COVID-19 (dated by TCRdb to about 2020). With regard to the full study: Samples covering the acute and convalescent phases of COVID-19 were provided by collaborators in the United States, Italy and Spain. The prospective study material was composed of cDNA or gDNA derived from T cells, B-cell-depleted T cells, or PBMCs. Subjects who had been exposed to COVID-19, were actively infected with it, or had recovered from it provided the deeply sampled blood TCRbeta repertoires that made up the dataset. A freely available public database, intended as a resource for researchers studying the immune response to SARS-CoV-2, is where the repertoires were released. Samples came from the ongoing ImmuneRACE study (first 160 participants) plus 1,254 subjects from 6 global collaborators. A de-identified subject ID, COVID-19 status, age in years and sex were almost always included in the sample metadata. Where available, HLA class I and class II types were taken from metadata supplied by the sample provider and were not determined by assay-based typing.

Results the study describes overall, beyond this receptor: Clinical and demographic metadata were provided uncurated, with the amount varying by source and participant.

Sample: peripheral blood. The chain couples TRBV19 to TRBJ1-4; TRBD1 matches 9 bases in the middle. The clonotype originates from a man between 35 and 55 years old with acute or convalescent COVID-19. The DNA reads TGTGCCAGTAGTATGGGACAGGGCAGGGAAAAACTGTTTTTT. It encodes CASSMGQGREKLFF.